This TCR beta chain was found in a study of response to subunit inactivated influenza vaccine. About this clonotype itself: Its antigen is currently unknown.

Whole-study results and caveats: New T cells are recruited in small numbers by each seasonal influenza vaccination, according to the authors' suggestion.

TCRdb processed the RT-PCR reads anew with MiXCR; each CDR3 protein has one entry. The sample records 500,000 to 600,000 distinct CDR3 sequences, approximately 12% being singletons. The receptor's source is a man aged 45-65 years who received an inactivated influenza vaccine. The source material was PBMCs from blood, sampled on the day of vaccination.

CDR3 DNA: TGTGCCACCCGAGGGACGACAGGGGGCGCGGAGCAGTACTTC. Its translation: CATRGTTGGAEQYF. The chain carries TRBV15 and TRBJ2-7; 10 nucleotides line up with TRBD1. Germline V gene sequence: CDR1 LNHNV, CDR2 YYDKDF (reference sequence). V lost 8 bases to trimming and J lost 7 bases; unmatched junction nucleotides: 11. The CDR3 runs to 14 residues.